The rows below give T cell receptor beta chains drawn from one sample of a study of blood T cell repertoires in COVID-19. Generated by immunoSEQ multiplex PCR, the TCRdb table keeps only in-frame clones and is missing some. The sample has tens of thousands of clones; approximately 87% are singletons. The source material was peripheral blood. The source is a human donor in a cohort sampled during active COVID-19. Each CDR3 is given with its conserved first and last residue. Each record gives: D gene, J gene, clone size, V gene, CDR3 protein, CDR3 DNA. The D gene is left open where the match is weak. Some rows mark clone size as missing; the rest say once, few, many or name a class of expanded clone.

NA	TRBJ1-6	NA	TRBV25-1	CASSFEGVRGSPLHF	TGTGCCAGCAGTTTCGAGGGGGTACGTGGTTCACCCCTCCACTTT
NA	TRBJ1-2	NA	TRBV6-1	CASSDRSGVYGYTF	TGTGCCAGCAGTGATAGGTCAGGGGTCTATGGCTACACCTTC
NA	TRBJ1-1	NA	TRBV12-3/TRBV12-4	CASTAGNTEAFF	TGTGCCAGCACGGCAGGGAACACTGAAGCTTTCTTT
TRBD1	TRBJ1-1	NA	TRBV19	CASRDRVNTEAFF	TGTGCCAGCAGGGACAGGGTGAACACTGAAGCTTTCTTT
TRBD2	TRBJ2-1	NA	TRBV19	CASRTPSGTSGTRQFF	TGTGCCAGTAGGACACCCTCGGGGACTAGCGGTACTAGGCAGTTCTTC
NA	TRBJ1-6	NA	TRBV25-1	CASSEPQLRSPLHF	TGTGCCAGCAGTGAGCCACAGTTACGATCACCCCTCCACTTT
NA	TRBJ1-5	NA	TRBV6-5	CASTNTGYQPQHF	TGTGCCAGCACCAATACAGGGTATCAGCCCCAGCATTTT
NA	TRBJ2-3	NA	TRBV7-9	CASSLGQNKRRYTQYF	TGTGCCAGCAGCCTTGGACAGAACAAGCGACGTTATACGCAGTATTTT
NA	TRBJ2-7	NA	TRBV2	CASSSTVYEQYF	TGTGCCAGCAGTTCTACAGTCTACGAGCAGTACTTC
NA	TRBJ1-1	NA	TRBV9	CASSVVGRGDTEAFF	TGTGCCAGCAGCGTAGTCGGCAGGGGTGACACTGAAGCTTTCTTT
NA	TRBJ1-1	once	TRBV5-1	CASSLVPAGNTEAFF	TGCGCCAGCAGCTTGGTTCCCGCAGGGAACACTGAAGCTTTCTTT
NA	TRBJ2-1	NA	TRBV7-8	CASSPGKWQFF	TGTGCCAGCAGCCCGGGGAAATGGCAGTTCTTC
NA	TRBJ1-3	NA	TRBV5-1	CASSLGQDASGNTIYF	TGCGCCAGCAGCTTGGGACAGGACGCCTCTGGAAACACCATATATTTT
NA	TRBJ1-2	NA	TRBV9	CASSVVSGDYGYTF	TGTGCCAGCAGCGTAGTATCGGGAGACTATGGCTACACCTTC
NA	TRBJ2-2	NA	TRBV2	CARSGTGRGTGELFF	TGTGCCAGGTCTGGGACTGGGCGGGGAACCGGGGAGCTGTTTTTT
NA	TRBJ2-7	NA	TRBV4-1	CASSPQTARYEQYF	TGCGCCAGCAGCCCCCAGACAGCCCGCTACGAGCAGTACTTC
NA	TRBJ1-5	NA	TRBV19	CASVARTSYSNQPQHF	TGTGCCAGTGTCGCCCGAACATCTTATAGCAATCAGCCCCAGCATTTT
NA	TRBJ2-2	NA	TRBV7-2	CASSYFENTGELFF	TGTGCCAGCAGCTACTTCGAGAACACCGGGGAGCTGTTTTTT
NA	TRBJ1-1	NA	TRBV6-1	CASSEGRAGGYTEAFF	TGTGCCAGCAGTGAAGGAAGAGCGGGGGGGTACACTGAAGCTTTCTTT
NA	TRBJ1-2	NA	TRBV2	CASIGSRGEDYGYTF	TGTGCCAGCATCGGTAGTCGGGGGGAGGACTATGGCTACACCTTC
TRBD1	TRBJ1-6	NA	TRBV5-4	CASSLGTGTVGSPLHF	TGTGCCAGCAGCTTGGGGACCGGGACAGTAGGTTCACCCCTCCACTTT
NA	TRBJ1-3	NA	TRBV7-2	CASSGAGGSGNTIYF	TGTGCCAGCAGCGGAGCGGGGGGGTCTGGAAACACCATATATTTT
TRBD1	TRBJ1-2	NA	TRBV16	CASSQSSQGAPGYTF	TGTGCCAGCAGCCAATCGTCACAGGGGGCCCCTGGCTACACCTTC
TRBD1	TRBJ1-1	NA	TRBV19	CASSMYRTGTNTEAFF	TGTGCCAGTAGTATGTACCGGACAGGGACGAACACTGAAGCTTTCTTT
NA	TRBJ2-1	NA	TRBV6-4	CASSSSRNEQFF	NA
NA	TRBJ1-5	few	TRBV28	CASSLKLGRGEAQHF	TGTGCCAGCAGTTTAAAGTTGGGCAGGGGTGAAGCCCAGCATTTT
NA	TRBJ1-5	NA	TRBV4-1	CASSPRSGAEPQHF	TGCGCCAGCAGCCCTCGGTCAGGGGCCGAGCCCCAGCATTTT
NA	TRBJ2-5	NA	TRBV14	CASSHRDFETQYF	TGTGCCAGCAGCCATCGGGACTTTGAGACCCAGTACTTC
NA	TRBJ2-7	NA	TRBV6-5	CASSYSGTPATYEQYF	TGTGCCAGCAGTTACTCGGGGACACCAGCAACCTACGAGCAGTACTTC
TRBD1	TRBJ1-1	NA	TRBV10-2	CASNNRTGGHTEAFF	TGCGCCAGCAACAACCGCACAGGGGGCCATACTGAAGCTTTCTTT
TRBD1	TRBJ2-5	NA	TRBV18	CASSPQGAAGETQYF	TGTGCCAGCTCACCACAGGGGGCCGCCGGGGAGACCCAGTACTTC
TRBD1	TRBJ1-5	few	TRBV5-1	CASSVTGKEPQHF	TGCGCCAGCAGCGTGACAGGGAAAGAGCCCCAGCATTTT
TRBD1	TRBJ1-5	NA	TRBV5-6	CASSWTGASRVGQPQHF	TGTGCCAGCAGCTGGACAGGGGCTTCGCGCGTGGGTCAGCCCCAGCATTTT
TRBD2	TRBJ2-3	NA	TRBV9	CASSVERGGLADTQYF	TGTGCCAGCAGCGTAGAGCGGGGGGGCCTCGCAGATACGCAGTATTTT
NA	TRBJ2-7	few	TRBV6-5	CASKGGSYEQYF	TGTGCCAGCAAGGGCGGGTCCTACGAGCAGTACTTC
NA	TRBJ1-1	once	TRBV5-6	CASSLAGVGTEAFF	TGTGCCAGCAGCTTGGCCGGGGTCGGCACTGAAGCTTTCTTT
TRBD1	TRBJ2-3	NA	TRBV6-4	CASRRQGAGTDTQYF	TGTGCCAGCAGGAGACAGGGGGCCGGCACAGATACGCAGTATTTT
TRBD1	TRBJ2-7	NA	TRBV19	CASSASDRTSYEQYF	TGTGCCAGTAGTGCATCGGACAGGACCTCCTACGAGCAGTACTTC
NA	TRBJ1-1	NA	TRBV27	CASSLVGATEAFF	TGTGCCAGCAGTTTGGTAGGGGCCACTGAAGCTTTCTTT
NA	TRBJ1-1	NA	TRBV7-3	CASSLGRLSTEAFF	TGTGCCAGCAGCTTGGGCAGGCTGTCTACTGAAGCTTTCTTT